This entry concerns a single TCR beta chain. Per the germline V gene, CDR1 is LNHDA and CDR2 is SQIVND (reference sequence). This CDR3 comprises 15 residues. The V gene end was trimmed by 5 bases and the J gene end by 1 base; junction bases not matched to a gene: 7. Sequencing was performed with immunoSEQ multiplex PCR; in TCRdb, only in-frame clones are kept and a portion is missing. Among around 81,000 clones, roughly 93% were seen once, and the ten largest hold about 1.5%. The entry originates in a study of control samples from healthy donors and cancer patients. This chain connects TRBV19 to TRBJ1-1, with TRBD1 matching 7 bases. This clonotype was obtained from a young woman in good health. Specimen: blood. The CDR3 sequence is CASSSRTGGNTEAFF. The DNA of the CDR3 is TGTGCCAGTAGTTCCCGGACAGGCGGGAACACTGAAGCTTTCTTT.